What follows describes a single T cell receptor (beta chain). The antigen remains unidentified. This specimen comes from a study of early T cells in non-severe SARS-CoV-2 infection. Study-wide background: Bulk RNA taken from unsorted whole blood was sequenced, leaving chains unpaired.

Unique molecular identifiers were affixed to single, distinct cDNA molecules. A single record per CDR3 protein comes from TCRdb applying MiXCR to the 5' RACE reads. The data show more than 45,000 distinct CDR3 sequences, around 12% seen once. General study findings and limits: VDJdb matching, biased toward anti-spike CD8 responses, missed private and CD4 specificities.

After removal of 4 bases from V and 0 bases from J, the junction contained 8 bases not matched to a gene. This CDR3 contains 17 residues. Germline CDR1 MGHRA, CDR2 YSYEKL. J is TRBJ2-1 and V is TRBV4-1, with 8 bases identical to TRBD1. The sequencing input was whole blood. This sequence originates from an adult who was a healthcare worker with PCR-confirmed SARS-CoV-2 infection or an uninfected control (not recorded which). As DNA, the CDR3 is TGCGCCAGCAGCCTCGACAGGGGCTCCAGCTCCTACAATGAGCAGTTCTTC. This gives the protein CASSLDRGSSSYNEQFF.